The 27 T cell receptor beta chains presented below share a single source sample, sequenced in a study of CD8+CD57+ T cells in acquired aplastic anemia. TCR beta VDJ and CDR3 profiling used genomic DNA as template. From the reads, TCRdb called clonotypes with MiXCR, one entry per CDR3 protein. This sample has about 470,000 distinct CDR3 sequences, with roughly a third found just once. Flow cytometry had shown expanded CD8+CD57+ cells in the patients chosen for sequencing. The sample was sorted CD4+, CD8+, or CD8+CD57+ T cells (not recorded which) from PBMCs. The receptor source for this set is a human donor with aplastic anemia.

Regarding this clonotype: An end of the junction differs from the germline gene, which may be a read error. The chain employs TRBV29-1 and TRBJ2-1, with a tentative D call TRBD1 (6 bases). Germline V CDR1 and CDR2: SQVTM, ANQGSEA. This CDR3 has 14 residues. CDR3 sequence (DNA): TGTGCCAGCAGCCTAAGACAGGTCTACAATGAGCAGTTCTTC. Translating gives CASSLRQVYNEQFF.

The chain employs TRBV14 and TRBJ1-3, with 8 positions matching TRBD1. V lost 2 bases to trimming and J lost 3 bases; unmatched junction nucleotides: 15. CDR3 length equals 19 residues. The V gene's germline CDR1 is SGHDN and CDR2 FVKESK. The CDR3 DNA follows: TGTGCCAGCAGCCAACAGCAGGGGGCAACGCAGGAGAATGGAAACACCATATATTTT. It codes for CASSQQQGATQENGNTIYF.

At least ten counts were recorded for this clonotype. The chain links TRBV20-1 to TRBJ1-5; the D is unclear. This CDR3 has 16 residues. Trimming left V 0 bases short and J 3 bases short, with 15 bases between. Germline lookup yields CDR1 DFQATT and CDR2 SNEGSKA (reference sequence). In DNA, the CDR3 is TGCAGTGCTAGAGATCCTGCGGAGGTGGACAATCAGCCCCAGCATTTT. It specifies CSARDPAEVDNQPQHF.

This sequence joins TRBV15 and TRBJ2-7; D unresolved. The ends were cut back, 0 bases at V and 1 base at J, with 10 bases in the middle. Looked up from germline, CDR1 is LNHNV and CDR2 is YYDKDF (reference sequence). The CDR3 extends over 15 amino acids. The CDR3 protein is CATSRDRLGSYEQYF. The DNA for the CDR3 is TGTGCCACCAGCAGAGATAGGTTGGGGTCCTACGAGCAGTACTTC.

The chain uses TRBV6-1 and TRBJ2-4; unclear D gene. The CDR3 covers 13 residues. CDR1 is MNHNS and CDR2 is SASEGT in the germline V gene. V lost 6 bases and J 8 bases, leaving 14 bases between the germline ends. The CDR3 spells CASRAAHWDIQYF. CDR3 DNA sequence: TGTGCCAGCAGGGCCGCCCACTGGGACATTCAGTACTTC.

This clonotype showed up just a few times. CDR3 in amino acids: CASTKGDPGRGNQPQHF. Here the CDR3 DNA reads TGTGCCAGTACAAAGGGGGACCCCGGAAGAGGCAATCAGCCCCAGCATTTT. The genes are TRBV19 and TRBJ1-5, with D tentatively TRBD1 (6 bases). The germline gives CDR1 LNHDA, CDR2 SQIVND (reference sequence). V lost 7 bases and J lost 2, with 21 bases in between. This CDR3 spans 17 amino acids. Filled out from reference TRBV19 and TRBJ1-5, the complete variable domain reads DGGITQSPKYLFRKEGQNVTLSCEQNLNHDAMYWYRQDPGQGLRLIYYSQIVNDFQKGDIAEGYSVSREKKESFPLTVTSAQKNPTAFYLCASTKGDPGRGNQPQHFGDGTRLSIL.

The V call is TRBV2, the J call TRBJ1-2; D unresolved. The germline V gene encodes CDR1 SNHLY and CDR2 FYNNEI. CDR3 length: 12 amino acids. Trimming left V 0 bases short and J 12 bases short, with 11 bases between. CDR3 sequence: CASSEAGIGNTF. DNA of the CDR3: TGTGCCAGCAGTGAAGCGGGGATTGGAAACACCTTC.

The rearrangement links TRBV2 to TRBJ2-2, with TRBD2 matching over 9 bases. Germline V gives CDR1 SNHLY, CDR2 FYNNEI. The CDR3 covers 17 residues. The J segment lost 4 bases and the V segment lost 3 bases, leaving 9 bases of the junction unmatched. The CDR3: CASSDYVKREATGELFF. The CDR3 coding sequence is TGTGCCAGCAGTGACTATGTTAAGCGGGAGGCCACCGGGGAGCTGTTTTTT.

This clonotype was found a few times. Here the CDR3 reads CASSFSGEYNEQFF. As DNA, the CDR3 is TGTGCCAGCAGCTTTAGCGGGGAGTACAATGAGCAGTTCTTC. V and J are TRBV7-3 and TRBJ2-1, with 8 positions matching TRBD2. Germline CDR1 and CDR2: SGHTA and FQGTGA. This CDR3 contains 14 residues. V lost 3 bases, J lost 4 bases, and 2 bases stayed unmatched.

As regards this clonotype: A much larger clone sits a single nucleotide away, making a read error possible. The chain links TRBV15 to TRBJ2-7, with 8 bases matching TRBD1. The J segment lost 7 bases and the V segment lost 3 bases, leaving 11 bases of the junction unmatched. This CDR3 region has 15 residues. Germline CDR1 reads LNHNV; CDR2 reads YYDKDF (reference sequence). CDR3 DNA: TGTGCCACCAGCAGGGCGGGACAGGCAATTTATGAGCAGTACTTC. Protein: CATSRAGQAIYEQYF.

This clonotype was counted at least ten times. V is TRBV10-3 and J is TRBJ1-1; D remains unclear. CDR1 ENHRY and CDR2 SYGVKD come from the germline V gene. Trimming cost V 2 bases and J 7 bases, with 17 bases left between them. The length of the CDR3 is 15 residues. The CDR3 DNA reads TGTGCCATCAGTGAGCCAAAGCCAGTTCCGAGTGAAGCTTTCTTT. It translates to CAISEPKPVPSEAFF.

The chain is built from TRBV7-6 and TRBJ1-3; 7 bases are shared with TRBD1. This CDR3 spans 18 amino acids. Germline V gene data show CDR1 as SGHVS and CDR2 as FNYEAQ. After removal of 5 bases from V and 0 bases from J, the junction contained 13 bases not matched to a gene. CDR3 sequence: CASSNAVYRGFSGNTIYF. CDR3 coding DNA: TGTGCCAGCAGCAACGCAGTTTACAGGGGATTCTCTGGAAACACCATATATTTT. Combining the CDR3 with reference TRBV7-6 and TRBJ1-3 gives the whole variable domain GAGVSQSPRYKVTKRGQDVALRCDPISGHVSLYWYRQALGQGPEFLTYFNYEAQQDKSGLPNDRFSAERPEGSISTLTIQRTEQRDSAMYRCASSNAVYRGFSGNTIYFGEGSWLTVV.

This rearrangement joins TRBV5-1 to TRBJ1-4, with D possibly matching TRBD1 (5 bases). Trimming removed 5 bases at V and 4 bases at J, with 15 bases between. The length of the CDR3 is 15 residues. Germline V gene data show CDR1 as SGHRS and CDR2 as YFSETQ. CDR3 sequence reads: CASSLSGRVNEKLFF. Written as DNA, the CDR3 is TGCGCCAGCAGTTTGTCGGGCAGGGTTAATGAAAAACTGTTTTTT.

The table lists this clonotype with many counts. The J gene is TRBJ1-5, the V gene TRBV24-1; no clear D gene. There are 14 residues in the CDR3. The V gene's germline CDR1 is KGHDR and CDR2 SFDVKD. V was trimmed by 4 bases and J by 6 bases, leaving 12 bases between them. The chain's CDR3 is CATSEGNSFQPQHF. CDR3 nucleotide sequence: TGTGCCACCAGTGAGGGGAACAGCTTTCAGCCCCAGCATTTT.

The chain links TRBV2 to TRBJ2-7; D is perhaps TRBD1 (6 bases). The CDR3 is 14 residues long. The V gene's germline CDR1 is SNHLY and CDR2 FYNNEI. V was trimmed by 1 base and J by 1 base, leaving 8 bases between them. The CDR3 coding sequence is TGTGCCAGCAGTGAAGGGACAGCTTCCTACGAGCAGTACGTC. Amino acid sequence: CASSEGTASYEQYV.

This clonotype has a count of ten or more. This rearrangement joins TRBV20-1 to TRBJ2-7; D not resolved. Deletions cut 0 bases from V and 7 bases from J, with 10 bases between. The CDR3 extends over 12 amino acids. CDR1 is DFQATT, CDR2 SNEGSKA, per germline (reference sequence). This chain's CDR3 is CSARDPPGEQYF. The CDR3 DNA is TGCAGTGCTAGAGATCCACCCGGAGAGCAGTACTTC.

The chain is built from TRBV5-8 and TRBJ1-1; D not resolved. V lost 2 bases, J lost 11 bases, and 16 bases lay in between. Per the germline V gene, CDR1 is SGHTS and CDR2 is YDEGEE. This CDR3 contains 13 residues. CDR3 in DNA: TGTGCCAGCAGCTTAAACCCCGCCGACGAGGCTTTCTTT. This translates into CASSLNPADEAFF.

This clonotype was picked up a small number of times. This chain joins TRBV6-1 and TRBJ1-2, with 7 bases identical to TRBD1. J was trimmed by 3 bases and V by 11 bases; bases with no gene match: 9. The CDR3 length is 13 residues. The germline CDR1 and CDR2 sequences are MNHNS and SASEGT. The CDR3 DNA reads TGTGCCGGGGGACAGATTTTTGACTATGGCTACACCTTC. Its translation: CAGGQIFDYGYTF.

This clonotype occurred many times. V is TRBV9 and J is TRBJ1-2; no reliable D call. The CDR3 loop spans 13 amino acids. V gave up 3 bases and J gave up 8 bases, with 14 bases separating them. Per germline, CDR1 SGDLS and CDR2 YYNGEE. The CDR3 sequence is CASSALAFHGYTF. CDR3 DNA sequence: TGTGCCAGCAGCGCCTTGGCATTTCACGGCTACACCTTC.

This clonotype was found once. The J gene is TRBJ1-4, the V gene TRBV24-1; the D is unclear. Between the trimmed V and J ends, which lost 6 bases and 8 bases, there was a span of 18 bases. Germline CDR1 is KGHDR and CDR2 is SFDVKD. The CDR3 spans 15 residues. The CDR3 loop reads CATSLLGFPHEKLFF. CDR3 bases: TGTGCCACCAGTTTATTAGGTTTCCCCCACGAAAAACTGTTTTTT.

As for this clonotype: A clone one base away is much larger, so this may be a read error. The genes are TRBV19 and TRBJ1-1; possible D gene TRBD1, 5 bases. This CDR3 has 14 amino acids. The germline V gene encodes CDR1 LNHDA and CDR2 SQIVND (reference sequence). The CDR3 DNA is TGTGCCACCCAACGGGACCGATTGAACACTGGAGCTTTCTTT. Its protein is CATQRDRLNTGAFF.

Many counts were recorded for this clonotype. This chain joins TRBV7-2 and TRBJ2-7; a weak D match, TRBD2 (6 bases). The germline gives CDR1 SGHTA, CDR2 FQGNSA. The CDR3 has 14 residues. Trimming took 1 base from V and 4 from J, leaving 11 bases between them. The CDR3 loop is CASSLEGGGYEQYF. Written as DNA, the CDR3 is TGTGCCAGCAGCTTAGAGGGAGGAGGGTACGAGCAGTACTTC.

The chain couples TRBV19 to TRBJ1-2; 11 bases align to TRBD1. V was pared by 6 bases and J by 2 bases, with 5 bases of the junction left unmatched. CDR1 is LNHDA and CDR2 is SQIVND in the germline V gene (reference sequence). This CDR3 comprises 15 residues. As DNA, the CDR3 is TGTGCCAGTAGCCCCTGGGACAGGGGGAACTATGGCTACACCTTC. Residues: CASSPWDRGNYGYTF.

This clonotype occurred a few times. This chain uses TRBV10-3 with TRBJ2-7; D might be TRBD1 (5 bases). Looked up from germline, CDR1 is ENHRY and CDR2 is SYGVKD. V lost 8 bases, J lost 0 bases, and 11 bases lay in between. This CDR3 region has 13 residues. DNA of the CDR3: TGTGCCATCTGGACACCGACCTCCTACGAGCAGTACTTC. Protein: CAIWTPTSYEQYF.

A note on this clonotype: It may be a read error: a sequence one base away is much more abundant. The V call is TRBV20-1, the J call TRBJ1-5, with D perhaps matching TRBD1 (6 bases). CDR1 DFQATT and CDR2 SNEGSKA come from the germline V gene (reference sequence). This CDR3 has 13 amino acids. The CDR3 DNA sequence: TGCAGTGCTAGTCTACAGGGTAATCAGCTCCAGCATTTT. Translation: CSASLQGNQLQHF.

The chain employs TRBV19 and TRBJ2-1; 8 bases agree with TRBD1. Germline trimming cut 2 bases from V and 6 bases from J; bases unmatched to any gene: 3. The CDR3 is 14 amino acids. Germline V gene lookup returns CDR1 LNHDA and CDR2 SQIVND (reference sequence). This CDR3 is CASSIRDRGNEQFF. Here the CDR3 DNA reads TGTGCCAGTAGTATAAGAGACAGGGGCAATGAGCAGTTCTTC.

This chain uses TRBV19 with TRBJ2-1; D is uncertain. Per germline, CDR1 LNHDA and CDR2 SQIVND (reference sequence). V lost 2 bases and J lost 4, with 12 bases in between. The CDR3 consists of 15 residues. CDR3 protein: CASSISGLEYNEQFF. CDR3 coding DNA: TGTGCCAGTAGTATATCCGGGCTGGAGTACAATGAGCAGTTCTTC.